This entry lists 10 T cell receptor beta chains sequenced from one sample in a study of blood T cell repertoires in COVID-19. TCRdb keeps only in-frame clones here, not all; method: immunoSEQ multiplex PCR. The top ten clones hold about 7% of a sample with some 350,000 clones, nearly 90% of them seen once. Sequenced sample: peripheral blood. All receptors come from a young man with active or convalescent COVID-19.

The genes are TRBV19 and TRBJ1-2; weak D call: TRBD1 (6 bases). CDR3 length: 16 residues. Germline V gives CDR1 LNHDA, CDR2 SQIVND (reference sequence). With 4 bases removed from V and 4 bases from J, the gap between germline ends came to 19 bases. CDR3 sequence: CASSTSMDSNFYGYTF. The CDR3 nucleotides are TGTGCCAGTAGTACTTCAATGGACAGTAATTTCTATGGCTACACCTTC.

The rearrangement uses TRBV28 and TRBJ2-7; D not certain. This CDR3 spans 15 amino acids. Germline CDR1 MDHEN, CDR2 SYDVKM. V was cut by 6 bases and J by 0 bases, with 15 bases left in between. Here the CDR3 DNA reads TGTGCCAGCAGCGCCAGCGTTGAGGCCTCCTACGAGCAGTACTTC. Translation gives CASSASVEASYEQYF.

This rearrangement joins TRBV6-5 to TRBJ2-4, with 8 bases aligning to TRBD1. The length of the CDR3 is 14 residues. The V gene's germline CDR1 is MNHEY and CDR2 SVGAGI. V was clipped by 6 bases and J by 2 bases; unmatched bases: 3. Here the CDR3 reads CASRTGGPKNIQYF. In DNA form, the CDR3 reads TGTGCCAGCAGAACAGGGGGGCCCAAAAACATTCAGTACTTC.

The chain carries TRBV19 and TRBJ1-6; the D is unclear. CDR1 and CDR2 from the germline V gene are LNHDA and SQIVND (reference sequence). The CDR3 loop spans 15 amino acids. Trimming took 0 bases from V and 7 from J, leaving 10 bases between them. The CDR3 loop is CASSIDRGHNSPLHF. The CDR3 DNA is TGTGCCAGTAGTATAGATCGGGGTCACAATTCACCCCTCCACTTT.

This chain uses TRBV11-2 with TRBJ2-5; possibly TRBD1 for D (5 bases). The germline gives CDR1 SGHAT, CDR2 FQNNGV. The CDR3 loop spans 16 amino acids. The V end lost 2 bases, the J end lost 4 bases, and 17 bases lay between the germline ends. The chain's CDR3 is CASSLNWVRVSETQYF. CDR3 DNA sequence: TGTGCCAGCAGCTTAAATTGGGTCAGGGTCTCAGAGACCCAGTACTTC.

This clone showed up just a few times. The genes are TRBV19 and TRBJ2-7; 8 bases are shared with TRBD2. V was pared by 5 bases and J by 2 bases, with 5 bases of the junction left unmatched. The V gene's germline CDR1 is LNHDA and CDR2 SQIVND (reference sequence). The CDR3 consists of 14 residues. The CDR3 DNA reads as TGTGCCAGTAGTCCCGGGGGGGGTCCCTACGAGCAGTACTTC. Encoded protein: CASSPGGGPYEQYF.

The gene calls are TRBV7-9 and TRBJ2-1, with 7 bases lining up with TRBD2. V trimming: 2 bases; J trimming: 8 bases; junction bases outside the gene matches: 3. Germline V lookup: CDR1 SEHNR, CDR2 FQNEAQ (reference sequence). This CDR3 spans 13 amino acids. The CDR3 protein is CASSLFSGDEQFF. CDR3 nucleotides: TGTGCCAGCAGCTTATTCAGCGGGGATGAGCAGTTCTTC.

The rearrangement uses TRBV12-5 and TRBJ2-1, with a possible D match to TRBD1 (5 bases). Trimming pared 3 bases from V and 2 bases from J, leaving 14 bases between. The CDR3 covers 16 residues. Germline V gene data show CDR1 as LGHNT and CDR2 as FRNRAP. This CDR3 is CASGFETGLTYNEQFF. In nucleotides, the CDR3 is TGTGCTAGTGGTTTTGAAACAGGTTTAACCTACAATGAGCAGTTCTTC. Filled out from reference TRBV12-5 and TRBJ2-1, the complete variable domain reads DARVTQTPRHKVTEMGQEVTMRCQPILGHNTVFWYRQTMMQGLELLAYFRNRAPLDDSGMPKDRFSAEMPDATLATLKIQPSEPRDSAVYFCASGFETGLTYNEQFFGPGTRLTVL.

The chain combines TRBV11-3 with TRBJ2-3; weak D call: TRBD2 (5 bases). In germline, CDR1 is SGHNT, CDR2 YENEEA. There are 13 residues in the CDR3. Deletions cut 2 bases from V and 4 bases from J, with 7 bases between. The CDR3 region has the DNA TGTGCCAGCAGCTTACGGGGATCAGATACGCAGTATTTT. It encodes CASSLRGSDTQYF.

J is TRBJ1-4 and V is TRBV5-4; 10 nucleotides match TRBD1. Germline V gives CDR1 SGHNT, CDR2 YYREEE (reference sequence). This CDR3 comprises 14 residues. Trimming took 4 bases from V and 4 from J; bases not matched to a gene: 1. The DNA for the CDR3 is TGTGCCAGCAGCAGGGACAGGGGTAATGAAAAACTGTTTTTT. Residues: CASSRDRGNEKLFF.